Presented here are 8 T cell receptor beta chains from one specimen sequenced in a study of blood T cell repertoires in COVID-19 (TCRdb year 2020). Library creation used the immunoSEQ multiplex PCR assay. In its TCRdb copy, this immuneACCESS table keeps in-frame sequences only and misses some clones. Where compared with another copy, unresolved V genes explain less than half of these, and the others have no known cause. For this sample there are about 150,000 clones; approximately 84% appear just once. 35% to 55% of the sample goes to the ten largest clones. Sequencing was performed on peripheral blood. The receptors come from a human donor in a cohort sampled during active COVID-19.

The chain joins TRBV6-5 to TRBJ2-3; D perhaps matches TRBD2 (5 bases). The CDR3 is made up of 13 amino acids. CDR1 is MNHEY and CDR2 is SVGAGI in the germline V gene. The germline V and J ends were trimmed by 6 bases and 4 bases, with 11 bases remaining between them. The CDR3: CASRTLAADTQYF. DNA of the CDR3: TGTGCCAGCAGAACTCTAGCAGCAGATACGCAGTATTTT.

The gene calls are TRBV6-6 and TRBJ1-2; TRBD1 might be the D (5 bases). Trimming shortened V by 0 bases and J by 7 bases, and 12 bases separated the two germline ends. Germline CDR1 MNHNY, CDR2 SVGAGI (reference sequence). The CDR3 has 14 residues. In nucleotides, the CDR3 is TGTGCCAGCAGTTACTCGGCGCAGGGTGGTGGCTACACCTTC. Encoded protein: CASSYSAQGGGYTF.

The chain uses TRBV18 and TRBJ2-7, with 10 positions matching TRBD2. CDR3 length: 14 amino acids. The V gene's germline CDR1 is KGHSH and CDR2 LQKENI. V gave up 3 bases and J gave up 1 base; unmatched junction bases: 0. CDR3 in amino acids: CASSPTSGSYEQYF. DNA for the CDR3: TGTGCCAGCTCACCGACTAGCGGGTCCTACGAGCAGTACTTC.

J is TRBJ1-5 and V is TRBV19; TRBD1 agrees at 8 bases. Germline lookup yields CDR1 LNHDA and CDR2 SQIVND (reference sequence). V was pared by 3 bases and J by 1 base, with 8 bases of the junction left unmatched. The CDR3 spans 17 residues. In nucleotides, the CDR3 is TGTGCCAGTAGTATGAGACAGGGGAGAAGGAGCAATCAGCCCCAGCATTTT. Translating gives CASSMRQGRRSNQPQHF.

The V call is TRBV7-3, the J call TRBJ2-2, with a possible D match to TRBD2 (5 bases). There are 16 residues in the CDR3. V lost 1 base and J lost 5, with 14 bases in between. Per the germline V gene, CDR1 is SGHTA and CDR2 is FQGTGA. The CDR3, as DNA: TGTGCCAGCAGCTTAAGGCAGGCCCCGGGAACCGGGGAGCTGTTTTTT. Translation: CASSLRQAPGTGELFF.

The chain uses TRBV11-2 and TRBJ2-5; TRBD1 aligns across 7 bases. CDR1 and CDR2 (germline): SGHAT, FQNNGV. This CDR3 has 14 amino acids. Losses at the gene ends were 8 bases for V and 5 bases for J; bases not matched to a gene: 11. The DNA of the CDR3 is TGTGCCAGCCAAATTGCAGGGGGTACGGAGACCCAGTACTTC. It codes for CASQIAGGTETQYF.

Here the CDR3 DNA reads TGCGCCAGCAGTTCAGGGACAGGGAACAATCAGCCCCAGCATTTT. It is translated as CASSSGTGNNQPQHF. The chain combines TRBV10-2 with TRBJ1-5; 9 bases fit TRBD1. Germline CDR1 is WSHSY and CDR2 is SAAADI. V lost 5 bases, J lost 3 bases, and 5 bases stayed unmatched. CDR3 length equals 15 residues.

This clone was picked up a small number of times. V and J are TRBV7-3 and TRBJ2-2; weak D call: TRBD2 (7 bases). The CDR3 runs 16 residues. V was shortened by 5 bases and J by 2 bases, with 15 bases between the two germline ends. Germline assignment: CDR1 SGHTA and CDR2 FQGTGA. The CDR3 spells CASSTESGTNTGELFF. CDR3 DNA sequence: TGTGCCAGCAGCACCGAGAGCGGGACAAACACCGGGGAGCTGTTTTTT.